This note documents a single T cell receptor (beta chain) sequence. The antigen is undetermined. The primer mix had 60 Vbeta and 13 Jbeta primers. Profiled with immunoSEQ multiplex PCR; TCRdb holds only in-frame clones, not every one. The profile shows around 150,000 clones, 75% to 90% of them singletons. Germline loops: CDR1 LNHDA, CDR2 SQIVND (reference sequence). CDR3 length: 15 residues. V was shortened by 4 bases and J by 2 bases, with 13 bases between the two germline ends. The sample originates from a study of cytomegalovirus exposure and HLA in healthy donors. General observations from the study: There were some V segments, including TRBV6-2 and TRBV6-3, excluded as indistinguishable. Most of the CMV-associated TCR beta chains (in a later analysis) appeared to be HLA-restricted. Rarity held for most TCR sequences, but there were some public TCRs that occurred in many donors. Association of a missense DCLRE1C variant with TCR beta V- and J-gene trimming was reported in a later analysis.

This sequence was found in a woman between 18 and 29 years old in good health and CMV-seronegative. The V call is TRBV19, the J call TRBJ2-3; maybe TRBD2 (6 bases). The sample comprised PBMCs. The CDR3 sequence: CASSTAGRYTDTQYF. The CDR3 DNA reads TGTGCCAGTAGTACAGCGGGCCGTTACACAGATACGCAGTATTTT.